Listed below are T cell receptor beta chains from one sample, sequenced in a study of neurological immune-mediated disorders. TCRdb analysed the 5' RACE reads with MiXCR anew, one entry per CDR3 protein. Of roughly 3,900 distinct CDR3 sequences listed, 30% to 35% were seen once; the top ten hold around 40%. Sequencing input: CD8+ T cells from blood. The receptor set was obtained from a man aged 45-60 years with HTLV-1-associated myelopathy (HAM/TSP). Each CDR3 is given with its conserved first and last residue. Each record gives: V gene, J gene, clone size, D gene, CDR3 DNA, CDR3 protein. A D gene is named only where the DNA matches it firmly. Part of the rows lack a size; the others show once, few, many or a class for expanded clones.

TRBV7-6	TRBJ2-2	once	TRBD2	TGTGCCAGCAGCTCCAACCTAGCGGGGGGCGCGAACACCGGGGAGCTGTTTTTT	CASSSNLAGGANTGELFF
TRBV15	TRBJ1-2	.	TRBD1	TGTGCCACCAGCAAAACCGGGACAGGGAACTATGGCTACACCTTC	CATSKTGTGNYGYTF
TRBV3-1	TRBJ2-7	.	.	TGTGCCAGCAGCACAACCGTTTCCTACGAGCAGTACTTC	CASSTTVSYEQYF
TRBV20-1	TRBJ2-7	.	.	TGCAGTGCTAGAGAAGGACTCGCCTCCTACGAGCAGTACTTC	CSAREGLASYEQYF
TRBV29-1	TRBJ1-1	.	.	TGCAGCGCCCCTGGAGGGACGGATGGTAGCACTGAAGCTTTCTTT	CSAPGGTDGSTEAFF
TRBV6-6	TRBJ1-1	few	.	TGTGCCAGCAGAGATACCCCTGAAGCTTTCTTT	CASRDTPEAFF
TRBV27	TRBJ2-1	medium-sized	TRBD1	TGTGCCAGCGGGCAGGGGGCGTTTAATGAGCAGTTCTTC	CASGQGAFNEQFF
TRBV7-9	TRBJ2-3	.	.	TGTGCCAGCAGGGGGACTCCCTATAGCACAGATACGCAGTATTTT	CASRGTPYSTDTQYF
TRBV27	TRBJ1-2	.	.	TGTGCCAGCAGCCCGGTAGCGGGCGGCTATGGCTACACCTTC	CASSPVAGGYGYTF
TRBV20-1	TRBJ2-7	medium-sized	TRBD2	TGCAGTGCTAATGGACTAGCTCGCGATTTCTACGAGCAGTACTTC	CSANGLARDFYEQYF
TRBV4-1	TRBJ2-3	many	TRBD2	TGCGCCAGCAGCCAGACCGAGACTAGCGGGGGAACAGATACGCAGTATTTT	CASSQTETSGGTDTQYF
TRBV29-1	TRBJ2-7	many	.	TGCAGCGTTGAGCTGACAGGCCAAGACTACGAGCAGTACTTC	CSVELTGQDYEQYF
TRBV10-3	TRBJ1-5	many	.	TGTGCCATCAGCGAGGGGAACAATCAGCCCCAGCATTTT	CAISEGNNQPQHF
TRBV9	TRBJ2-1	.	TRBD2	TGTGACAGCAGCCTACCGGGAGGTGAGCAGTTCTTC	CDSSLPGGEQFF
TRBV4-2	TRBJ2-3	many	TRBD2	TGTGCCAGCAGCCAAGACCTTGGCGGGAGTGCAGATACGCAGTATTTT	CASSQDLGGSADTQYF
TRBV7-9	TRBJ1-1	many	.	TGTGCCAGCAGACCCAACAGACAGGCCGAAGCTTTCTTT	CASRPNRQAEAFF
TRBV29-1	TRBJ1-1	.	.	TGCAGCGCCACAGGGAACACTGAAGCTTTCTTT	CSATGNTEAFF